These 7 T cell receptor beta chains originate from one sample sequenced in a study of blood T cell repertoires in COVID-19. TCRdb's table, derived via immunoSEQ multiplex PCR, lists solely in-frame clones and lacks some. The table includes under 250,000 clones, 86% detected once. Material: peripheral blood. The source is a man aged 50 to 59 with COVID-19, enrolled during active disease.

The chain links TRBV28 to TRBJ1-2, with D perhaps TRBD1 (6 bases). CDR3 length: 13 residues. In germline, CDR1 is MDHEN, CDR2 SYDVKM. Trimming cost V 10 bases and J 8 bases, with 20 bases left between them. The CDR3 reads CAISSTHRVGYTF. CDR3 nucleotides: TGTGCCATATCAAGTACGCACAGGGTCGGCTACACCTTC.

The rearrangement links TRBV19 to TRBJ1-1; 8 bases align to TRBD1. This CDR3 is 11 amino acids long. From germline, CDR1 is LNHDA and CDR2 SQIVND (reference sequence). Trimming took 6 bases from V and 12 from J; bases not matched to a gene: 6. The CDR3 spells CASSKGQGTFF. For the CDR3, the DNA is TGTGCCAGTAGCAAAGGACAGGGAACTTTCTTT. The entire variable domain, with the rest obtained from reference TRBV19 and TRBJ1-1, is as follows: DGGITQSPKYLFRKEGQNVTLSCEQNLNHDAMYWYRQDPGQGLRLIYYSQIVNDFQKGDIAEGYSVSREKKESFPLTVTSAQKNPTAFYLCASSKGQGTFFGQGTRLTVV.

This clone has a single count. The rearrangement uses TRBV5-4 and TRBJ1-1; possible D gene TRBD1, 5 bases. With 0 bases removed from V and 7 bases from J, the gap between germline ends came to 16 bases. The CDR3 is 15 amino acids. Germline CDR1 reads SGHNT; CDR2 reads YYREEE (reference sequence). CDR3: CASSLGSNLGGEAFF. DNA for the CDR3: TGTGCCAGCAGCTTGGGGTCTAATTTGGGGGGTGAAGCTTTCTTT.

With regard to this clone: One end of the junction varies from germline; a read error may be responsible. This chain links TRBV11-2 with TRBJ2-1; possible D gene TRBD1, 6 bases. The CDR3 runs 16 residues. CDR1 and CDR2 from the germline V gene are SGHAT and FQNNGV. The CDR3 DNA reads as TGTGCCAGCAACTTAGATACAGGGAGCTCCTACAATGAGCAGTTCTTC. Its protein product is CASNLDTGSSYNEQFF.

This rearrangement joins TRBV2 to TRBJ2-7, with D possibly matching TRBD1 (6 bases). V lost 7 bases, J lost 0 bases, and 7 bases lay in between. The CDR3 runs 12 residues. The V gene's germline CDR1 is SNHLY and CDR2 FYNNEI. CDR3 in DNA: TGTGCCAGCACACAGGGCTCCTACGAGCAGTACTTC. Translated: CASTQGSYEQYF.

This chain connects TRBV11-2 to TRBJ2-3; D is possibly TRBD2 (6 bases). The CDR3 extends over 16 amino acids. CDR1 SGHAT and CDR2 FQNNGV come from the germline V gene. V lost 4 bases and J lost 3, with 17 bases in between. CDR3 sequence: CASSSEGSGGTDTQYF. CDR3 coding DNA: TGTGCCAGCAGCTCAGAGGGTAGCGGCGGGACAGATACGCAGTATTTT.

This rearrangement joins TRBV4-1 to TRBJ1-6, with D hard to call. V dropped 4 bases and J dropped 10 bases, with 8 bases sitting between them. CDR3 length: 12 amino acids. Germline V gene sequence: CDR1 MGHRA, CDR2 YSYEKL. The CDR3 protein is CASSRAGSPLHF. The CDR3 DNA follows: TGCGCCAGCAGCCGGGCGGGGTCACCCCTCCACTTT.